Following are 9 T cell receptor beta chains from one sample sequenced in a study of T cells in Graves' hyperthyroidism and ophthalmopathy. Researchers amplified the TCR beta CDR3 regions from RNA transcripts. A set of HTBI primers served as the primers for a first-round RT-PCR of the TCR CDR3. One entry per CDR3 protein, called by TCRdb with MiXCR from the multiplex PCR reads. The sample holds roughly 700,000 distinct CDR3 sequences, 35% seen once. Sequencing was done on a sample of blood. The receptors here all came from a woman aged 40 to 55 with Graves' hyperthyroidism.

This clonotype has only a few counts. The rearrangement joins TRBV5-6 to TRBJ1-2, with 7 bases matching TRBD1. The J segment lost 5 bases and the V segment lost 4 bases, leaving 11 bases of the junction unmatched. The germline CDR1 and CDR2 sequences are SGHDT and YYEEEE. This CDR3 is built from 15 residues. For the CDR3, the DNA is TGTGCCAGCAGCGCGTCCGGGACAGTACGTTATGGCTACACCTTC. Translated: CASSASGTVRYGYTF.

This clonotype was recorded at least ten times. The chain couples TRBV7-9 to TRBJ2-7, with unresolved D. The ends were cut back, 1 base at V and 2 bases at J, with 9 bases in the middle. From germline, CDR1 is SEHNR and CDR2 FQNEAQ (reference sequence). The CDR3 is 14 residues long. CDR3: CASSLVQDPYEQYF. CDR3 nucleotides: TGTGCCAGCAGCTTAGTCCAGGACCCCTACGAGCAGTACTTC.

This clonotype was recorded many times. V and J are TRBV2 and TRBJ1-1; no clear D. The V end was cut by 6 bases, the J end by 0 bases, with 14 bases between. CDR1 is SNHLY, CDR2 FYNNEI, per germline. This CDR3 spans 15 amino acids. CDR3 in DNA: TGTGCCAGCAGCCCCGACCCGATCCTGAACACTGAAGCTTTCTTT. It specifies CASSPDPILNTEAFF.

The rearrangement links TRBV29-1 to TRBJ2-7, with 8 bases aligning to TRBD2. J lost 3 bases, V lost 5 bases, and 6 bases had no gene match. This CDR3 contains 13 residues. Germline V gives CDR1 SQVTM, CDR2 ANQGSEA. This chain's CDR3 is CSVRGLGSYEQYF. In DNA, the CDR3 is TGCAGCGTTCGGGGACTAGGGAGCTACGAGCAGTACTTC.

This clonotype has at least ten counts. The rearrangement links TRBV4-1 to TRBJ1-1, with D unresolved. The V gene's germline CDR1 is MGHRA and CDR2 YSYEKL. With 2 bases removed from V and 5 bases from J, the gap between germline ends came to 9 bases. CDR3 length: 13 amino acids. CDR3 bases: TGCGCCAGCAGCCAAATCCATCGGACTGAAGCTTTCTTT. Amino acids: CASSQIHRTEAFF.

The rearrangement uses TRBV4-3 and TRBJ2-5; a weak D match, TRBD1 (5 bases). V was shortened by 0 bases and J by 3 bases, with 11 bases between the two germline ends. Germline V CDR1 and CDR2: LGHNA, YSLEER. This CDR3 has 15 residues. This chain's CDR3 is CASSQDRTPEETQYF. The CDR3 DNA sequence: TGCGCCAGCAGCCAAGATCGGACACCAGAAGAGACCCAGTACTTC.

Comments on this clonotype: With a much larger clone just one base away, this may be a read error. The chain recombines TRBV7-4 with TRBJ2-7, with 8 bases aligning to TRBD2. V was clipped by 6 bases and J by 7 bases; unmatched bases: 8. Germline CDR1 and CDR2: SGHVT and SQSDAQ. The CDR3 runs 13 residues. The CDR3 coding sequence is TGTGCCAGCAGTTACTTCGGCGGGGGGGAGCAGTACTTC. This translates into CASSYFGGGEQYF.

The chain carries TRBV15 and TRBJ1-4; D is perhaps TRBD1 (5 bases). Germline V gene lookup returns CDR1 LNHNV and CDR2 YYDKDF (reference sequence). The ends were cut back, 4 bases at V and 4 bases at J, with 16 bases in the middle. CDR3 length: 16 amino acids. The CDR3 reads CATSKDGGGGNEKLFF. CDR3 bases: TGTGCCACCAGCAAAGACGGGGGTGGTGGTAATGAAAAACTGTTTTTT. Complete variable domain (other parts from reference TRBV15 and TRBJ1-4): DAMVIQNPRYQVTQFGKPVTLSCSQTLNHNVMYWYQQKSSQAPKLLFHYYDKDFNNEADTPDNFQSRRPNTSFCFLDIRSPGLGDTAMYLCATSKDGGGGNEKLFFGSGTQLSVL.

The chain links TRBV29-1 to TRBJ1-3, with 7 bases aligning to TRBD1. Germline CDR1 and CDR2: SQVTM and ANQGSEA. This CDR3 contains 13 residues. Here the CDR3 reads CSSTGDSGNTIYF. The CDR3 bases are TGCAGTTCCACAGGGGACTCTGGAAACACCATATATTTT. The full variable domain, rest sourced from reference TRBV29-1 and TRBJ1-3, is SAVISQKPSRDICQRGTSLTIQCQVDSQVTMMFWYRQQPGQSLTLIATANQGSEATYESGFVIDKFPISRPNLTFSTLTVSNMSPEDSSIYLCSSTGDSGNTIYFGEGSWLTVV.